Sample share makes the clone carrying this TCR beta chain medium-sized. Its antigen is not identified. This entry belongs to a study of persistence of HIV-infected CD4 T cells. This was the immunoSEQ version 4 assay in survey mode. This table comes from immunoSEQ multiplex PCR, and its TCRdb copy is limited to in-frame clones, with some not included. The repertoire has under 15,000 clones, about 72% of them found once; the top ten carry 17%. Stimulation used 8 to 10 ug/mL lysate from CMV-infected fibroblasts. Sorting selected CD4+ T cells upregulating both CD40 ligand and CD69. Stimulated PBMCs had first been depleted of CD8+ T cells. Trimming shortened V by 2 bases and J by 4 bases, and 13 bases separated the two germline ends. The CDR3 covers 15 residues. Germline values: CDR1 SGHVS, CDR2 FNYEAQ.

The source material was CD4+ T cells sorted from PBMCs after approximately 18-hour stimulation, sampled from a patient who received antiretroviral therapy. The receptor's source is an adult man with HIV who was CMV-seropositive. The rearrangement joins TRBV7-6 to TRBJ2-3; possibly TRBD1 or TRBD2 for D (5 bases each). The CDR3: CASSLRSGTADTQYF. CDR3 nucleotides: TGTGCCAGCAGCTTACGGTCTGGGACCGCAGATACGCAGTATTTT.